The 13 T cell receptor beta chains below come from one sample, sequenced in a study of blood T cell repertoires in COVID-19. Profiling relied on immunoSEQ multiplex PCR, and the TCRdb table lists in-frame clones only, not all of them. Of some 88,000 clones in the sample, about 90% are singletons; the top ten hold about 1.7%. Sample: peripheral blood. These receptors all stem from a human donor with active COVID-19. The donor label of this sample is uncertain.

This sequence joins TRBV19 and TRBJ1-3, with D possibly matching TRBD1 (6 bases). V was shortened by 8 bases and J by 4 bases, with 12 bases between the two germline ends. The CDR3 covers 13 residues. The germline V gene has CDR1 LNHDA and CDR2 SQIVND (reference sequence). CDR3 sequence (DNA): TGTGCCAGTCAGACAGGAGTCGGAAACACCATATATTTT. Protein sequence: CASQTGVGNTIYF.

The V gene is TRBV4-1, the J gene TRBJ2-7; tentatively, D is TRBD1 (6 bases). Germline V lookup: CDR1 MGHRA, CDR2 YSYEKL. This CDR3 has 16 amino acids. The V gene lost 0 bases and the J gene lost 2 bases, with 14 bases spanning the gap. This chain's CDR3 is CASSQEGLKGAYEQYF. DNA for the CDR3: TGCGCCAGCAGCCAAGAAGGCCTAAAGGGGGCCTACGAGCAGTACTTC.

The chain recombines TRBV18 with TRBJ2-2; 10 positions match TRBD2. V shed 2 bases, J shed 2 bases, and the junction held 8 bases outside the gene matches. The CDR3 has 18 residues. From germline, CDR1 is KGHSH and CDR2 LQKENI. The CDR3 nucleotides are TGTGCCAGCTCACCAACCGGGACTAGCGTTGCAAACACCGGGGAGCTGTTTTTT. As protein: CASSPTGTSVANTGELFF.

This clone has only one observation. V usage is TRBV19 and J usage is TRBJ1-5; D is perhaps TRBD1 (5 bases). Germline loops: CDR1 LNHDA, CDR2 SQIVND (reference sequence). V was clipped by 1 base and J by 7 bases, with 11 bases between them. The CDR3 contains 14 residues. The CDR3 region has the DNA TGTGCCAGTAGTATAGCCAGGGTGGGGCAGCCCCAGCATTTT. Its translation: CASSIARVGQPQHF.

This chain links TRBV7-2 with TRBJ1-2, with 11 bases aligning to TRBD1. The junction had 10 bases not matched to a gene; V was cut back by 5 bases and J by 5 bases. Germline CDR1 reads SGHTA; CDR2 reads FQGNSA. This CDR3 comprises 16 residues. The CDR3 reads CASSGTRTGGEYGYTF. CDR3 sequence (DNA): TGTGCCAGCAGCGGAACCCGGACAGGGGGCGAGTATGGCTACACCTTC.

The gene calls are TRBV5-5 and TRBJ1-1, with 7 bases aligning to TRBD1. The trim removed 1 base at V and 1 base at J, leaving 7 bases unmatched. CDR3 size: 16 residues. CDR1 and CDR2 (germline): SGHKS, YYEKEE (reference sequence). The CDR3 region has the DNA TGTGCCAGCAGCTTGTCTGGGGACAGACGGAACACTGAAGCTTTCTTT. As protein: CASSLSGDRRNTEAFF.

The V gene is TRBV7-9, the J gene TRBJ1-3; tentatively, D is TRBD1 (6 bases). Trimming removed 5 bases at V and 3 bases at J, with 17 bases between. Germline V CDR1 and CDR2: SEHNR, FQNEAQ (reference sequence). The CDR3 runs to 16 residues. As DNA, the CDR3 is TGTGCCAGCAGCACTCCGAGGGGGTCTCTTGGAAACACCATATATTTT. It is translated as CASSTPRGSLGNTIYF. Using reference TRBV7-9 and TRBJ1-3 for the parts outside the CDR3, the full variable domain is DTGVSQNPRHKITKRGQNVTFRCDPISEHNRLYWYRQTLGQGPEFLTYFQNEAQLEKSRLLSDRFSAERPKGSFSTLEIQRTEQGDSAMYLCASSTPRGSLGNTIYFGEGSWLTVV.

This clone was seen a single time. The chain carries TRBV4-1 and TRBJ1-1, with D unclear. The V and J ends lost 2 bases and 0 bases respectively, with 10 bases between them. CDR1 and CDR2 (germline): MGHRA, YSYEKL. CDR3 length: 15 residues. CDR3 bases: TGCGCCAGCAGCCAAAGACACGTATTGAACACTGAAGCTTTCTTT. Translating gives CASSQRHVLNTEAFF.

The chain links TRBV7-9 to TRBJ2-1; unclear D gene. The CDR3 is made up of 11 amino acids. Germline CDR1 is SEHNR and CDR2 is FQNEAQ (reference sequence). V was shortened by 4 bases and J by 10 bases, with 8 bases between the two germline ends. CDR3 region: CASSSPREQFF. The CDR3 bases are TGTGCCAGCAGCTCCCCTCGGGAGCAGTTCTTC.

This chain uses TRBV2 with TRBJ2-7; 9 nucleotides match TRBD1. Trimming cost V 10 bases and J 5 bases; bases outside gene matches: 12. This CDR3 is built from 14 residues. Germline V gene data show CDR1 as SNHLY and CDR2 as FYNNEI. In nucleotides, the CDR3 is TGTGCCATCTCAACCGGGACAGGGTCCCACGAGCAGTACTTC. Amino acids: CAISTGTGSHEQYF.

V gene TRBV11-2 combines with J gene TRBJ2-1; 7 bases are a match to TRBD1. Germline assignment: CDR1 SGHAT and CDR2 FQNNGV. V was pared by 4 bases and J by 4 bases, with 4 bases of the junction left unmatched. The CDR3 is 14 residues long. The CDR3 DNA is TGTGCCAGCAGCTCTCTGACAGGGTACAATGAGCAGTTCTTC. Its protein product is CASSSLTGYNEQFF.

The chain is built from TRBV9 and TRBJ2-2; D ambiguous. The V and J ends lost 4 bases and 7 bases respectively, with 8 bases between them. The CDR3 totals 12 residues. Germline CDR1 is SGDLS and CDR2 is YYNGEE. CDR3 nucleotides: TGTGCCAGCAGCTTCGCCGGCGGGGAGCTGTTTTTT. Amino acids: CASSFAGGELFF.

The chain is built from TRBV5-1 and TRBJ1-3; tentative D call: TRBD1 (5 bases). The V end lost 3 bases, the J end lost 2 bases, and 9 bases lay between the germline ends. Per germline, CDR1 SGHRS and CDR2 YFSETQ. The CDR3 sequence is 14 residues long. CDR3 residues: CASSSGGTGNTIYF. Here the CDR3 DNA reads TGCGCCAGCAGCTCCGGGGGGACTGGAAACACCATATATTTT.